A selection of T cell receptor beta chains follows, all from one sample in a study of T cell responses to AZD1222 COVID-19 vaccine. Generated by immunoSEQ multiplex PCR, the TCRdb table keeps only in-frame clones and is missing some. The sample has about 100,000 clones, 87% seen once. Sequencing was performed on peripheral blood, taken on day 0 of AZD1222 vaccination. These TCRs come from an adult in good health. The CDR3 runs from the conserved cysteine through the conserved F or W. A D gene is named only where the DNA matches it firmly. Clone size is stated in some rows and not others, as once, few, many or a class when expanded.

d_call,clone_size,j_call,v_call,cdr3_aa,cdr3_nt
TRBD1,once,TRBJ1-2,TRBV12-3/TRBV12-4,CASRGDREKGYTF,TGTGCCAGCAGGGGGGACAGGGAAAAAGGCTACACCTTC
.,.,TRBJ2-2,TRBV27,CASSPTPLDIYRDPGELFF,TGTGCCAGCAGTCCAACCCCCCTGGACATTTACAGGGATCCCGGGGAGCTGTTTTTT
.,.,TRBJ1-6,TRBV18,CASSPGANSPLHF,TGTGCCAGCTCACCAGGTGCTAATTCACCCCTCCACTTT
.,.,TRBJ1-2,TRBV12-5,CASGSDGSYGYTF,TGTGCTAGTGGTTCTGACGGCAGTTATGGCTACACCTTC
.,.,TRBJ1-5,TRBV19,CASSIRANPYQPQHF,TGTGCCAGTAGTATTCGGGCCAACCCATATCAGCCCCAGCATTTT
TRBD1,.,TRBJ1-1,TRBV30,CAWSRGPNTEAFF,TGTGCCTGGAGCAGGGGGCCGAACACTGAAGCTTTCTTT
TRBD1,.,TRBJ1-5,TRBV5-5,CASSLEDRYKGGNQPQHF,TGTGCCAGCAGCTTGGAGGACAGGTATAAGGGCGGCAATCAGCCCCAGCATTTT
.,once,TRBJ1-1,TRBV30,CAWSVVQNTEAFF,TGTGCCTGGAGTGTAGTACAAAACACTGAAGCTTTCTTT
TRBD1,.,TRBJ1-3,TRBV6-5,CASSWDRGHGNTIYF,TGTGCCAGCAGCTGGGACAGGGGGCATGGAAACACCATATATTTT
TRBD2,.,TRBJ2-7,TRBV18,CASSPPAGGSYEQYF,TGTGCCAGCTCACCACCTGCCGGGGGGTCCTACGAGCAGTACTTC
TRBD1,.,TRBJ2-3,TRBV9,CASSARQGDTDTQYF,TGTGCCAGCAGCGCACGACAGGGGGACACAGATACGCAGTATTTT
TRBD1,.,TRBJ2-7,TRBV30,CAWRVGQGLSEQYF,TGTGCCTGGAGGGTTGGACAGGGGCTCAGCGAGCAGTACTTC
.,.,TRBJ2-6,TRBV20-1,CSASPSGSSGANVLTF,TGCAGTGCTAGTCCTTCAGGGAGCTCTGGGGCCAACGTCCTGACTTTC
.,.,TRBJ1-6,TRBV2,CASTRDGSSYNSPLHF,TGTGCCAGCACCCGAGACGGGAGCTCCTATAATTCACCCCTCCACTTT
.,few,TRBJ2-1,TRBV2,CASRLEHLGNEQFF,TGTGCCAGCAGACTCGAACATTTGGGAAATGAGCAGTTCTTC
.,.,TRBJ1-1,TRBV19,CASSIGVSEAFF,TGTGCCAGTAGTATAGGGGTCTCTGAAGCTTTCTTT
.,once,TRBJ1-1,TRBV2,CASIFRVNTEAFF,TGTGCCAGCATCTTCAGGGTGAACACTGAAGCTTTCTTT
.,.,TRBJ2-7,TRBV9,CASSVGEDTYEQYF,TGTGCCAGCAGCGTAGGGGAAGACACCTACGAGCAGTACTTC
TRBD1,.,TRBJ1-3,TRBV6-5,CASGTGLYSGNTIYF,TGTGCCAGCGGGACAGGCCTCTACTCTGGAAACACCATATATTTT
TRBD2,.,TRBJ2-7,TRBV14,CASSFWSGRSHEQYF,TGTGCCAGCAGCTTCTGGAGCGGGAGATCCCACGAGCAGTACTTC
TRBD2,.,TRBJ2-2,TRBV5-6,CASSPLAGGTNTGELFF,TGTGCCAGCAGCCCACTAGCGGGAGGTACGAACACCGGGGAGCTGTTTTTT
.,.,TRBJ2-2,TRBV19,CASSSLTGGAGELFF,TGTGCCAGTAGTTCACTCACAGGGGGGGCCGGGGAGCTGTTTTTT
TRBD2,.,TRBJ2-4,TRBV5-1,CASSLELAGSTHIQYF,TGCGCCAGCAGCTTGGAGCTAGCGGGATCTACTCACATTCAGTACTTC
.,.,TRBJ1-1,TRBV7-2,CASSLKTGGTEAFF,TGTGCCAGCAGCTTAAAAACGGGGGGCACTGAAGCTTTCTTT
.,once,TRBJ1-4,TRBV5-1,CASSLVSATQLFF,TGCGCCAGCAGCTTGGTTTCTGCAACCCAACTGTTTTTT
.,.,TRBJ1-1,TRBV29-1,CSALLKLGSEAFF,TGCAGCGCACTACTAAAACTGGGATCGGAAGCTTTCTTT
.,.,TRBJ2-3,TRBV6-6,CASSYSRYGTDTQYF,TGTGCCAGCAGTTACTCGAGGTACGGCACAGATACGCAGTATTTT
TRBD2,.,TRBJ2-7,TRBV11-2,CASSSGTSGRARFYEQYF,TGTGCCAGCAGCTCCGGGACTAGCGGGAGGGCCAGGTTCTACGAGCAGTACTTC
TRBD1,.,TRBJ1-1,TRBV30,CAWSDRGRATEAFF,TGTGCCTGGAGTGACAGGGGTAGGGCCACTGAAGCTTTCTTT
.,.,TRBJ2-2,TRBV9,CASSGTSGTRPLTGELFF,TGTGCCAGCAGCGGAACCTCCGGCACTAGGCCACTCACCGGGGAGCTGTTTTTT